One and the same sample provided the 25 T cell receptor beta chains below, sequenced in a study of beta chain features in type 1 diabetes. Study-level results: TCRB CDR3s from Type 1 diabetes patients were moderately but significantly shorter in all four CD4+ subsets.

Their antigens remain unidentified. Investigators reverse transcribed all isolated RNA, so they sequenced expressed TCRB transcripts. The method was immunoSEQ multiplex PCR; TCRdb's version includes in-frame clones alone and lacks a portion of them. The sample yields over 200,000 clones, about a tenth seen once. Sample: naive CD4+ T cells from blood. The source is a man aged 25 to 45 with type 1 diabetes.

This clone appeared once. The CDR3 spells CASSGGGSEAFF. Here the CDR3 DNA reads TGTGCCAGCAGTGGGGGAGGGTCTGAAGCTTTCTTT. The genes are TRBV9 and TRBJ1-1; weak D call: TRBD1 (5 bases). The germline gives CDR1 SGDLS, CDR2 YYNGEE. The V end was cut by 5 bases, the J end by 6 bases, with 11 bases between. CDR3 length: 12 residues. Using reference TRBV9 and TRBJ1-1 for the parts outside the CDR3, the full variable domain is DSGVTQTPKHLITATGQRVTLRCSPRSGDLSVYWYQQSLDQGLQFLIQYYNGEERAKGNILERFSAQQFPDLHSELNLSSLELGDSALYFCASSGGGSEAFFGQGTRLTVV.

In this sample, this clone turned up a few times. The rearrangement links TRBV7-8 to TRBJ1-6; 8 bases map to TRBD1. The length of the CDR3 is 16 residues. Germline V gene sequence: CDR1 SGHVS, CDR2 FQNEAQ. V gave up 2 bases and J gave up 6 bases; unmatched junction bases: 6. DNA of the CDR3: TGTGCCAGCAGCTTACGGACAGGGTTAAGTAATTCACCCCTCCACTTT. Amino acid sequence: CASSLRTGLSNSPLHF.

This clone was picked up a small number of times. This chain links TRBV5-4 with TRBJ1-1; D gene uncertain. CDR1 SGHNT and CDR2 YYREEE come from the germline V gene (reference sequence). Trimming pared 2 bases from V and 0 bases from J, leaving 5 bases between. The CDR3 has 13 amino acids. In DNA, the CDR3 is TGTGCCAGCAGCTTCGAGCTGAACACTGAAGCTTTCTTT. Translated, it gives CASSFELNTEAFF.

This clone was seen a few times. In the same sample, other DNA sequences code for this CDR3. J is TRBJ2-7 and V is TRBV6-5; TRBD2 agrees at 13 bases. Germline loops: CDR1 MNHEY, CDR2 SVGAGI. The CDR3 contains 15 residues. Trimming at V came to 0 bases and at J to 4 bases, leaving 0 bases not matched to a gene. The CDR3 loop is CASSYSTSGGYEQYF. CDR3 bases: TGTGCCAGCAGTTACTCGACTAGCGGGGGGTACGAGCAGTACTTC.

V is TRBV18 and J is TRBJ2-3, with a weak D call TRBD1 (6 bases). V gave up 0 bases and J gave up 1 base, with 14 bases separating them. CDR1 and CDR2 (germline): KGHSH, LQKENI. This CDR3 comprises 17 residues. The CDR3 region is CASSPPAGAVGTDTQYF. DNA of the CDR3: TGTGCCAGCTCACCACCGGCAGGGGCAGTGGGCACAGATACGCAGTATTTT.

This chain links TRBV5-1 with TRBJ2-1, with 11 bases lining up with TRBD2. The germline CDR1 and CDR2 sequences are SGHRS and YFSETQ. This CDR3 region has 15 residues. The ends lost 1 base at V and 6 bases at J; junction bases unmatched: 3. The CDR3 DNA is TGCGCCAGCAGCTTGAGACTAGCGGGGTTCAATGAGCAGTTCTTC. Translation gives CASSLRLAGFNEQFF.

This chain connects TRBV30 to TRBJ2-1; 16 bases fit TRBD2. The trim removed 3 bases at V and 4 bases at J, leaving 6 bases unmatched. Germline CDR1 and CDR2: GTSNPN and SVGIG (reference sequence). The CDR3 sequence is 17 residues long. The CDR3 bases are TGTGCCTGGAGGCTAGGGACTAGCGGGGGGGTATACAATGAGCAGTTCTTC. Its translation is CAWRLGTSGGVYNEQFF. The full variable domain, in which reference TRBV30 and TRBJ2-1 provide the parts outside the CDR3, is SQTIHQWPATLVQPVGSPLSLECTVEGTSNPNLYWYRQAAGRGLQLLFYSVGIGQISSEVPQNLSASRPQDRQFILSSKKLLLSDSGFYLCAWRLGTSGGVYNEQFFGPGTRLTVL.

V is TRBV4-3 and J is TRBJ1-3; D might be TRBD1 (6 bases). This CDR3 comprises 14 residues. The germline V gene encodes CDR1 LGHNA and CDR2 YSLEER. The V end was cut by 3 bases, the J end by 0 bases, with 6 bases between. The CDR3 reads CASSQDSSGNTIYF. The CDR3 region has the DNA TGCGCCAGCAGCCAGGACAGCTCTGGAAACACCATATATTTT.

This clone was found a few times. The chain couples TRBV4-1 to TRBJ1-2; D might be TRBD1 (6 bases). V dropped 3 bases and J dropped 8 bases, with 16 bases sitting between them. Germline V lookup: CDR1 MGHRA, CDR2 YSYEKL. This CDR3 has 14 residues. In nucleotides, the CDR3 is TGCGCCAGCAGCCATAACAGGGTCAGAGGAGGCTACACCTTC. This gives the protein CASSHNRVRGGYTF.

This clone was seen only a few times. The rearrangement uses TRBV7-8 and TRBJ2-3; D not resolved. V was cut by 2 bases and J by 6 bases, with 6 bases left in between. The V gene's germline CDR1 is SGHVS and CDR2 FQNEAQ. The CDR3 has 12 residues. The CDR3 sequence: CASSLFRDTQYF. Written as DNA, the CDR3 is TGTGCCAGCAGCTTATTCCGGGATACGCAGTATTTT.

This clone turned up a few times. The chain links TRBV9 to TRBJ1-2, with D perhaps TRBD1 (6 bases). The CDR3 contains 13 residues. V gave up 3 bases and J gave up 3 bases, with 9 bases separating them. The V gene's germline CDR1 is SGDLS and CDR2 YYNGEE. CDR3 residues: CASSGTVYYGYTF. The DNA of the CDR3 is TGTGCCAGCAGCGGGACAGTTTACTATGGCTACACCTTC. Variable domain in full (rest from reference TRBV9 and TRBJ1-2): DSGVTQTPKHLITATGQRVTLRCSPRSGDLSVYWYQQSLDQGLQFLIQYYNGEERAKGNILERFSAQQFPDLHSELNLSSLELGDSALYFCASSGTVYYGYTFGSGTRLTVV.

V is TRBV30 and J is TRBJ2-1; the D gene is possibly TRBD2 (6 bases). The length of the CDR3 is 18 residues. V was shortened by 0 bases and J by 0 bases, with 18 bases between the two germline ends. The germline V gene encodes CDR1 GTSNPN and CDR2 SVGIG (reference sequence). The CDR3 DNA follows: TGTGCCTGGAGTGTGACCGGAGGAGGGCCGTTCTCCTACAATGAGCAGTTCTTC. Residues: CAWSVTGGGPFSYNEQFF.

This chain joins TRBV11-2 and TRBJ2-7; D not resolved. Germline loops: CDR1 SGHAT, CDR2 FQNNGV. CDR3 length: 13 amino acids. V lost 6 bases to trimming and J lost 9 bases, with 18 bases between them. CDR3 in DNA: TGTGCCAGCAGTCAGGCCACCCCGTCTGGGCAGTACTTC. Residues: CASSQATPSGQYF.

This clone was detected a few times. The CDR3 sequence: CSASHASNTEAFF. Written as DNA, the CDR3 is TGCAGCGCCTCACATGCTTCGAACACTGAAGCTTTCTTT. The genes are TRBV29-1 and TRBJ1-1; unclear D gene. V lost 7 bases and J lost 1, with 13 bases in between. This CDR3 comprises 13 residues. Germline CDR1 reads SQVTM; CDR2 reads ANQGSEA.

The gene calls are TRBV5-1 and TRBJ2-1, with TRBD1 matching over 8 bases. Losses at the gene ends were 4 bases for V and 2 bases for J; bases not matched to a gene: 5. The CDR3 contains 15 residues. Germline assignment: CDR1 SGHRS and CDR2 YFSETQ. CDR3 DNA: TGCGCCAGCAGCCTAAGACAGGGGACCTACAATGAGCAGTTCTTC. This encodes CASSLRQGTYNEQFF. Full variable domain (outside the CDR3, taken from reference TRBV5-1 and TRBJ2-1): KAGVTQTPRYLIKTRGQQVTLSCSPISGHRSVSWYQQTPGQGLQFLFEYFSETQRNKGNFPGRFSGRQFSNSRSEMNVSTLELGDSALYLCASSLRQGTYNEQFFGPGTRLTVL.

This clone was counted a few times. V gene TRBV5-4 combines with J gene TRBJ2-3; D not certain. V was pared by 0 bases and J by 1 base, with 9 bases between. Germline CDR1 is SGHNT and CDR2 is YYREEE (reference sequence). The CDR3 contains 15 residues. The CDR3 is CASSLDSYGTDTQYF. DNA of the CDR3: TGTGCCAGCAGCTTGGACTCGTATGGCACAGATACGCAGTATTTT.

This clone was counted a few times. The CDR3 DNA reads TGTGCCAGCAGTGACAAACAGGGAGCAGGGGAGACCCAGTACTTC. It codes for CASSDKQGAGETQYF. The chain is built from TRBV25-1 and TRBJ2-5; possibly TRBD1 for D (6 bases). V lost 3 bases and J lost 5, with 16 bases in between. The germline V gene encodes CDR1 MGHDK and CDR2 SYGVNS. CDR3 length equals 15 residues.

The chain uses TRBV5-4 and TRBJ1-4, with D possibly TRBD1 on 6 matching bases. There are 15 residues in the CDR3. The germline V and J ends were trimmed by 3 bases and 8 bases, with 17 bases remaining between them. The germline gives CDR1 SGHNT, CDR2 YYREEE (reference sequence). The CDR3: CASSSDRTVREKLFF. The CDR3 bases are TGTGCCAGCAGCTCCGACAGGACTGTGAGGGAAAAACTGTTTTTT.

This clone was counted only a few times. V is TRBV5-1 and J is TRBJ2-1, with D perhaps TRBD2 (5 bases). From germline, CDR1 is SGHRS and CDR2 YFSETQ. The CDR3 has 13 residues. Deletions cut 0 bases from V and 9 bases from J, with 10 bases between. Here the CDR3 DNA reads TGCGCCAGCAGCTTGGACCCCGCGGGTGAGCAGTTCTTC. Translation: CASSLDPAGEQFF.

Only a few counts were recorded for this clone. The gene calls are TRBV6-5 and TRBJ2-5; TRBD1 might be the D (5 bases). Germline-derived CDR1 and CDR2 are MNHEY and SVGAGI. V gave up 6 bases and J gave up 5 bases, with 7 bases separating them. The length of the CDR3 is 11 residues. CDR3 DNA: TGTGCCAGCAGCCAGGGCGAGACCCAGTACTTC. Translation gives CASSQGETQYF.

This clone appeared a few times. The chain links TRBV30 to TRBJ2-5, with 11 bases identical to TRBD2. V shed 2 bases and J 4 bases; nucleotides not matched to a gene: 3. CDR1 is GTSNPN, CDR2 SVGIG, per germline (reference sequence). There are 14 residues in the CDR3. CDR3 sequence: CAWSLAGGGETQYF. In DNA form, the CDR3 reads TGTGCCTGGAGTTTAGCGGGGGGGGGAGAGACCCAGTACTTC.

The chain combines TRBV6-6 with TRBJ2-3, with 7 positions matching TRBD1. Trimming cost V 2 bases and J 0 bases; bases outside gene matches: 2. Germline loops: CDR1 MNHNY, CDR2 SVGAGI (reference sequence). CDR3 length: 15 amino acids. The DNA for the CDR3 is TGTGCCAGCAGTTACCGGGACAGTAGCACAGATACGCAGTATTTT. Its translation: CASSYRDSSTDTQYF.

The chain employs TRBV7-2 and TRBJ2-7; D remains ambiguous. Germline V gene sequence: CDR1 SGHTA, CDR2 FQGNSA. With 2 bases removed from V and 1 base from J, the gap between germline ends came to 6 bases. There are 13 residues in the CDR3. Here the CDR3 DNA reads TGTGCCAGCAGCTTACGAGAGTCCTACGAGCAGTACTTC. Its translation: CASSLRESYEQYF.

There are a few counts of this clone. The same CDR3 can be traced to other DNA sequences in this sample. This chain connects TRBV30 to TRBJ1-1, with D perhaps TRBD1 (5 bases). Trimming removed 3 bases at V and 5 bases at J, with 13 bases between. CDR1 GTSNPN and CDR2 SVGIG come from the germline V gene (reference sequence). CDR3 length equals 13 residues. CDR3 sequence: CAWSRAGVTEAFF. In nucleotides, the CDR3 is TGTGCCTGGAGCAGGGCAGGAGTAACTGAAGCTTTCTTT. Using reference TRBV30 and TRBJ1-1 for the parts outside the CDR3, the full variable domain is SQTIHQWPATLVQPVGSPLSLECTVEGTSNPNLYWYRQAAGRGLQLLFYSVGIGQISSEVPQNLSASRPQDRQFILSSKKLLLSDSGFYLCAWSRAGVTEAFFGQGTRLTVV.

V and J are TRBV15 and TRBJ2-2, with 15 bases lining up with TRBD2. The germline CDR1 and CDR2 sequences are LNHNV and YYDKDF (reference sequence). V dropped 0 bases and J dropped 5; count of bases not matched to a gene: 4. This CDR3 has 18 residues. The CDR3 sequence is CATSRDGLAGGRTGELFF. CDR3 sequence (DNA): TGTGCCACCAGCAGAGATGGACTAGCGGGGGGGAGGACCGGGGAGCTGTTTTTT.